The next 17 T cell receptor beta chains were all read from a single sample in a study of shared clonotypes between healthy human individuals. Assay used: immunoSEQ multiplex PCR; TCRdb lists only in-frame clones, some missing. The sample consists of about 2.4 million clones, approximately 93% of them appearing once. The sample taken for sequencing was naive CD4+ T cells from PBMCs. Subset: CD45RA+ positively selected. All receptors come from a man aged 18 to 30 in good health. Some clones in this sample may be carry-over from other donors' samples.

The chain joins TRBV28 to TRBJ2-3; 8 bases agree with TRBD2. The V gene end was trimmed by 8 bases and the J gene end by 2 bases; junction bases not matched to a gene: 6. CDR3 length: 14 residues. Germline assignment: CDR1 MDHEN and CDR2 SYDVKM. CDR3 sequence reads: CASDPGGNTDTQYF. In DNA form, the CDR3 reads TGTGCCAGCGATCCGGGAGGGAACACAGATACGCAGTATTTT.

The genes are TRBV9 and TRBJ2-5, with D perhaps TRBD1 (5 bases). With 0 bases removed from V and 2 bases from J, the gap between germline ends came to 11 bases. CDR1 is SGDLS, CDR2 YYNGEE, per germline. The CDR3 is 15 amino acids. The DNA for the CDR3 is TGTGCCAGCAGCGTAGGGCCCAGACAGCAAGAGACCCAGTACTTC. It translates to CASSVGPRQQETQYF. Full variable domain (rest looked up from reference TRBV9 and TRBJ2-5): DSGVTQTPKHLITATGQRVTLRCSPRSGDLSVYWYQQSLDQGLQFLIQYYNGEERAKGNILERFSAQQFPDLHSELNLSSLELGDSALYFCASSVGPRQQETQYFGPGTRLLVL.

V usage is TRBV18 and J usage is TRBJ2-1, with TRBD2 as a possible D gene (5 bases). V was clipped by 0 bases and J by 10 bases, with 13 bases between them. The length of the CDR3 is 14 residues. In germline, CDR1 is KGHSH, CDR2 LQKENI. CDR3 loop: CASSPPIFEGEQFF. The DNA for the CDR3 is TGTGCCAGCTCACCACCCATATTTGAGGGCGAGCAGTTCTTC.

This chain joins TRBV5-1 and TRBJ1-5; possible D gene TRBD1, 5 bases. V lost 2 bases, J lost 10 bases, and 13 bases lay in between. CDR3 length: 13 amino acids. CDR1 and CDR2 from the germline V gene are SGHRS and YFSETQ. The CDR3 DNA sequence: TGCGCCAGCAGCTTAGACAGAGAAGGTCCCCAGCATTTT. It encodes CASSLDREGPQHF.

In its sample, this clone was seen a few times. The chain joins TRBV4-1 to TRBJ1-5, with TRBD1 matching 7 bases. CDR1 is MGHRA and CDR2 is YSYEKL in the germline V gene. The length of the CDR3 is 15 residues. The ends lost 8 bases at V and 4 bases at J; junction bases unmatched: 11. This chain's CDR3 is CASGRGQGVNQPQHF. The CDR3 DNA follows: TGCGCCAGCGGACGTGGGCAGGGGGTAAATCAGCCCCAGCATTTT.

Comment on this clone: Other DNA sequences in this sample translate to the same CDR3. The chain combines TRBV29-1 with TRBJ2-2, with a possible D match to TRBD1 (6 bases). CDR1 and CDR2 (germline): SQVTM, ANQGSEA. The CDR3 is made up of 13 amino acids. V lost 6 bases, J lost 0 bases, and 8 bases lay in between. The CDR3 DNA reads TGCAGCGTCGGACAGACGAACACCGGGGAGCTGTTTTTT. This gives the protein CSVGQTNTGELFF.

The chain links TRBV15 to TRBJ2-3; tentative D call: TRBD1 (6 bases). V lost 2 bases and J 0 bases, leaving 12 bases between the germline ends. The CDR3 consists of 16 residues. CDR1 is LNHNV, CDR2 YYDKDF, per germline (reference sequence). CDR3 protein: CATSRPRTASTDTQYF. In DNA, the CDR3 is TGTGCCACCAGCAGACCCCGGACAGCTAGCACAGATACGCAGTATTTT. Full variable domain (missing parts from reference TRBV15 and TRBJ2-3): DAMVIQNPRYQVTQFGKPVTLSCSQTLNHNVMYWYQQKSSQAPKLLFHYYDKDFNNEADTPDNFQSRRPNTSFCFLDIRSPGLGDTAMYLCATSRPRTASTDTQYFGPGTRLTVL.

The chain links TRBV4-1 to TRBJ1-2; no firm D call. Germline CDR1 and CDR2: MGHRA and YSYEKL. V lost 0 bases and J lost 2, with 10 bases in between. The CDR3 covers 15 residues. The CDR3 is CASSQEFVGNYGYTF. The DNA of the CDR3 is TGCGCCAGCAGCCAAGAATTCGTCGGAAACTATGGCTACACCTTC.

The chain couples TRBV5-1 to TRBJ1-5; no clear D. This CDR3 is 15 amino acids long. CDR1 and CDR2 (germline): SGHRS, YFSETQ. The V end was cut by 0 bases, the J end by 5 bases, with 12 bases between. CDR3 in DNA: TGCGCCAGCAGCTTGGAAGTTGGACCAGATCAGCCCCAGCATTTT. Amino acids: CASSLEVGPDQPQHF.

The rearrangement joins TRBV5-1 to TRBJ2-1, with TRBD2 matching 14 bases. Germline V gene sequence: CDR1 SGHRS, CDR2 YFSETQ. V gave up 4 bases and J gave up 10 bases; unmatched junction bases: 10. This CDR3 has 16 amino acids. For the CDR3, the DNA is TGCGCCAGCAGCCCTGTAGGGACTAGCGGGAGTGACGAGCAGTTCTTC. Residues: CASSPVGTSGSDEQFF.

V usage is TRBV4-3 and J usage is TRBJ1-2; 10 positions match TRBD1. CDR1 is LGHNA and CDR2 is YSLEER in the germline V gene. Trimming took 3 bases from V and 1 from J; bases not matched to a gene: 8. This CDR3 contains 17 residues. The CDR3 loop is CASSQRLGQGFNYGYTF. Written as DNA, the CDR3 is TGCGCCAGCAGCCAGAGGCTGGGACAGGGGTTTAACTATGGCTACACCTTC.

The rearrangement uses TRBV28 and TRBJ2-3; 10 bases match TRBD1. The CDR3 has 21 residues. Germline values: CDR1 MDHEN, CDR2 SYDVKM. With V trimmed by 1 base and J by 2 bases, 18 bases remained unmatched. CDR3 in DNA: TGTGCCAGCAGTTTATCTAATCCCACCGTCCGGGACAGGGGTCCCACAGATACGCAGTATTTT. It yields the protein CASSLSNPTVRDRGPTDTQYF. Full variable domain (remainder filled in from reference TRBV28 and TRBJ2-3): DVKVTQSSRYLVKRTGEKVFLECVQDMDHENMFWYRQDPGLGLRLIYFSYDVKMKEKGDIPEGYSVSREKKERFSLILESASTNQTSMYLCASSLSNPTVRDRGPTDTQYFGPGTRLTVL.

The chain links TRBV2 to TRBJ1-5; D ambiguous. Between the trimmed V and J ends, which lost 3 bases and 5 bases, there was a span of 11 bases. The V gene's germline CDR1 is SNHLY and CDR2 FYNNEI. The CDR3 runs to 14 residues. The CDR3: CASSDSAAYQPQHF. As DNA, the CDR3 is TGTGCCAGCAGTGATTCGGCTGCATATCAGCCCCAGCATTTT.

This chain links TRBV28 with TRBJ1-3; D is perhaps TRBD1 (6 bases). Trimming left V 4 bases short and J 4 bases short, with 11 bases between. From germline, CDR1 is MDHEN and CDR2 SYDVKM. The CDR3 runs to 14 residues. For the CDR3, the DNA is TGTGCCAGCAGTTCCGCGGGGGCCGGAAACACCATATATTTT. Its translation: CASSSAGAGNTIYF.

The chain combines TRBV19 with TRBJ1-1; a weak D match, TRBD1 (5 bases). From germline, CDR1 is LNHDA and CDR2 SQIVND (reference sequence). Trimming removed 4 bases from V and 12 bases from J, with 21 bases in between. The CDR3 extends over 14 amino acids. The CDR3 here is CASSNTGISIATFF. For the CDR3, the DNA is TGTGCCAGTAGTAATACAGGAATCTCAATAGCAACTTTCTTT. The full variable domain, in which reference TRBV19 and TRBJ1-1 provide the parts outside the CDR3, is DGGITQSPKYLFRKEGQNVTLSCEQNLNHDAMYWYRQDPGQGLRLIYYSQIVNDFQKGDIAEGYSVSREKKESFPLTVTSAQKNPTAFYLCASSNTGISIATFFGQGTRLTVV.

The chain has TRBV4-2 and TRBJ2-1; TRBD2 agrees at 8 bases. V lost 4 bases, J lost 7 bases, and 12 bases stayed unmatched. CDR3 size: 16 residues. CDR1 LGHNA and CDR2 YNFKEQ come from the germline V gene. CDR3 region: CASSRSAGERENEQFF. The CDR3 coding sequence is TGTGCCAGCAGCCGCTCCGCGGGCGAGCGGGAGAATGAGCAGTTCTTC.

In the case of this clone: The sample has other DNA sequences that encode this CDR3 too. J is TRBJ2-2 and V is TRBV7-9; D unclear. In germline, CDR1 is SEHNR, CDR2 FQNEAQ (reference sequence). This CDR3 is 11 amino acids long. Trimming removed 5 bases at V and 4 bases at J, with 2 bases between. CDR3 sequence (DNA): TGTGCCAGCAGCCTCACCGGGGAGCTGTTTTTT. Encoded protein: CASSLTGELFF.